These 14 T cell receptor beta chains were sequenced from one sample in a study of vaccination and CD4 T cells after COVID-19. Treatment here: roughly 10-day PBMC culture with coronavirus spike peptide pools or control peptides (ViraFEST assay). The unexposed donor's CD4+ T cells were collected before the COVID-19 pandemic (2011-2018). With the Oncomine TCR Beta short-read assay, DNA from cultured CD4+ T cells was sequenced. TCRdb called the PCR reads again in MiXCR, with one record for every CDR3 protein. The table has about 8,200 distinct CDR3 sequences, around 48% seen once. No antigen has been identified for these receptors. Specimen: CD4+ T cells from blood, cultured in vitro. The receptors were sampled from a human donor in good health.

The V call is TRBV11-2, the J call TRBJ1-6, with D perhaps TRBD1 (5 bases). CDR3 length: 14 residues. Per the germline V gene, CDR1 is SGHAT and CDR2 is FQNNGV. Between the trimmed V and J ends, which lost 1 base and 7 bases, there was a span of 8 bases. The CDR3 region is CASSLGTGNSPLHF. The DNA for the CDR3 is TGTGCCAGCAGCTTAGGCACAGGCAATTCACCCCTCCACTTT.

The chain recombines TRBV11-2 with TRBJ2-3; the D gene is possibly TRBD2 (6 bases). V lost 3 bases and J 5 bases, leaving 18 bases between the germline ends. This CDR3 has 16 residues. Germline V gives CDR1 SGHAT, CDR2 FQNNGV. The DNA of the CDR3 is TGTGCCAGCAGCTTCGACCGGGAGCCCGGGCTAGATACGCAGTATTTT. Its protein product is CASSFDREPGLDTQYF.

The chain carries TRBV6-1 and TRBJ2-1, with a tentative D call TRBD2 (5 bases). Germline V gene data show CDR1 as MNHNS and CDR2 as SASEGT. Deletions cut 4 bases from V and 7 bases from J, with 14 bases between. This CDR3 comprises 14 residues. The CDR3 loop reads CASSAVGSGNEQFF. The CDR3 coding sequence is TGTGCCAGCAGTGCGGTGGGGAGTGGGAATGAGCAGTTCTTC.

The chain employs TRBV1 and TRBJ1-1; TRBD1, as called in the table, went unchecked against the DNA. TRBV1 represents a pseudogene. This CDR3 is built from 13 residues. Written as DNA, the CDR3 is TGCACCAGCAGCCAAAAACAGGGGGCGGCGGCTTTCTTT. Residues: CTSSQKQGAAAFF.

This clonotype was counted a few times. The V gene is TRBV7-8, the J gene TRBJ2-5; D remains ambiguous. Germline lookup yields CDR1 SGHVS and CDR2 FQNEAQ. Trimming took off 5 bases at V and 4 bases at J, with 8 bases between the two ends. The CDR3 has 12 amino acids. The CDR3 coding sequence is TGTGCCAGCAGCCGTTCCGGAGAGACCCAGTACTTC. Encoded protein: CASSRSGETQYF.

This clonotype has more than one count but fewer than ten. The V and J genes are TRBV6-2 or TRBV6-3 and TRBJ1-1; D is unresolved. CDR3 size: 11 residues. Germline CDR1 is MNHEY and CDR2 is SVGEGT. V lost 5 bases to trimming and J lost 4 bases, with 5 bases between them. The CDR3 DNA reads as TGTGCCAGCAGTCACAGCACTGAAGCTTTCTTT. This codes for CASSHSTEAFF.

V is TRBV6-2 or TRBV6-3 and J is TRBJ1-2; perhaps TRBD1 as D (5 bases). Per the germline V gene, CDR1 is MNHEY and CDR2 is SVGEGT. Trimming removed 5 bases from V and 5 bases from J, with 15 bases in between. This CDR3 has 14 amino acids. CDR3 nucleotide sequence: TGTGCCAGCAGTCCGGGCACCACAGGATATGGCTACACCTTC. This codes for CASSPGTTGYGYTF.

This chain connects TRBV6-1 to TRBJ2-7; TRBD2 aligns across 13 bases. Unmatched junction bases numbered 7, after V lost 3 bases and J lost 2 bases. Germline CDR1 is MNHNS and CDR2 is SASEGT. The CDR3 sequence is 17 residues long. CDR3 sequence (DNA): TGTGCCAGCAGTGACCTAGGACTAGCGGGAGTTGCCTACGAGCAGTACTTC. This sequence encodes CASSDLGLAGVAYEQYF.

The chain combines TRBV6-1 with TRBJ1-1, with D perhaps TRBD1 (6 bases). The CDR3 is made up of 14 amino acids. CDR1 and CDR2 (germline): MNHNS, SASEGT. V was cut by 3 bases and J by 3 bases, with 11 bases left in between. CDR3: CASSDFTGYTEAFF. The CDR3 coding sequence is TGTGCCAGCAGTGATTTTACAGGGTACACTGAAGCTTTCTTT.

This clonotype was detected only once. This CDR3 reads CASSQAWGYTDTQYF. In DNA, the CDR3 is TGCGCCAGCAGCCAGGCGTGGGGTTACACAGATACGCAGTATTTT. The rearrangement links TRBV4-3 to TRBJ2-3, with D unresolved. Germline V lookup: CDR1 LGHNA, CDR2 YSLEER. The CDR3 length is 15 residues. With 3 bases removed from V and 2 bases from J, the gap between germline ends came to 12 bases.

Only one count was recorded for this clonotype. This chain uses TRBV7-9 with TRBJ2-3, with 12 bases matching TRBD2. The ends lost 2 bases at V and 1 base at J; junction bases unmatched: 4. Germline V gives CDR1 SEHNR, CDR2 FQNEAQ (reference sequence). This CDR3 contains 17 residues. Here the CDR3 reads CASSLMGLAGRTDTQYF. Here the CDR3 DNA reads TGTGCCAGCAGCTTAATGGGACTAGCGGGCCGCACAGATACGCAGTATTTT.

The chain couples TRBV29-1 to TRBJ2-3, with TRBD2 identical over 10 bases. V was clipped by 6 bases and J by 2 bases; unmatched bases: 8. Germline values: CDR1 SQVTM, CDR2 ANQGSEA. The CDR3 length is 15 residues. The CDR3 loop is CSVERGGVPTDTQYF. The DNA for the CDR3 is TGCAGCGTAGAGCGGGGGGGCGTCCCCACAGATACGCAGTATTTT.

The chain employs TRBV2 and TRBJ1-6; 7 bases agree with TRBD1. Germline CDR1 SNHLY, CDR2 FYNNEI. The CDR3 consists of 17 residues. The J segment lost 5 bases and the V segment lost 2 bases, leaving 9 bases of the junction unmatched. The CDR3, as DNA: TGTGCCAGCAGTGAAAGTTTTAGGACAGGAGATAATTCACCCCTCCACTTT. Amino acids: CASSESFRTGDNSPLHF.

The rearrangement joins TRBV6-2 or TRBV6-3 to TRBJ1-1; D gene ambiguous. The CDR3 loop spans 12 amino acids. With 2 bases removed from V and 7 bases from J, the gap between germline ends came to 8 bases. The germline CDR1 and CDR2 sequences are MNHEY and SVGEGT. The CDR3 DNA follows: TGTGCCAGCAGTTACGGCAGCTATGAAGCTTTCTTT. Translation gives CASSYGSYEAFF.